The rows below give T cell receptor beta chains drawn from one sample of a study of blood T cell repertoires in COVID-19. Produced via immunoSEQ multiplex PCR; TCRdb's table is partial and in-frame only. The sample records 200,000 to 250,000 clones, around 86% being singletons. The sample was peripheral blood. The receptors come from a woman between 45 and 60 years old with COVID-19, enrolled during active disease. CDR3s include the opening cysteine and the closing phenylalanine or tryptophan. The D gene is left open where the match is weak. Clone size is not always given. Where it is, it says once, few, many or a class for expanded clones.

clone_size	j_call	v_call	d_call	cdr3_aa	cdr3_nt
NA	TRBJ1-1	TRBV6-5	TRBD1	CASSRTGVPNTEAFF	TGTGCCAGCAGTCGAACAGGGGTCCCGAACACTGAAGCTTTCTTT
NA	TRBJ2-1	TRBV19	NA	CASSRVQGGMNEQFF	TGTGCCAGTAGTAGGGTTCAGGGAGGAATGAATGAGCAGTTCTTC
NA	TRBJ2-1	TRBV19	NA	CASSKVTGLIDNEQFF	TGTGCCAGTAGTAAAGTAACAGGGCTGATTGACAATGAGCAGTTCTTC
NA	TRBJ1-4	TRBV2	NA	CASSPGQEKLFF	TGTGCCAGCAGTCCCGGACAGGAAAAACTGTTTTTT
NA	TRBJ1-1	TRBV7-9	TRBD1	CASSFGDRGTEAFF	TGTGCCAGCAGCTTTGGGGACAGAGGCACTGAAGCTTTCTTT
NA	TRBJ2-6	TRBV19	NA	CASSIGRTSGANVLTF	TGTGCCAGTAGCATCGGACGGACTTCTGGGGCCAACGTCCTGACTTTC
NA	TRBJ1-5	TRBV6-5	NA	CASRDSSNQPQHF	TGTGCCAGCAGGGACTCTAGCAATCAGCCCCAGCATTTT
NA	TRBJ2-1	TRBV19	NA	CASRQDRGSYNEQFF	TGTGCCAGTAGACAGGATAGGGGCTCCTACAATGAGCAGTTCTTC
NA	TRBJ1-2	TRBV5-6	NA	CASSFGTNYGYTF	TGTGCCAGCAGCTTTGGCACAAACTATGGCTACACCTTC
NA	TRBJ2-2	TRBV27	NA	CASSLSGTYTGELFF	TGTGCCAGCAGTTTATCAGGGACATATACCGGGGAGCTGTTTTTT
few	TRBJ1-6	TRBV7-2	NA	CASSLQGSNSPLHF	TGTGCCAGCAGCTTACAGGGCTCTAATTCACCCCTCCACTTT
NA	TRBJ1-2	TRBV29-1	NA	CSVDRGTGYGYTF	TGCAGCGTTGACCGGGGTACGGGCTATGGCTACACCTTC
NA	TRBJ1-5	TRBV2	TRBD1	CASMGQGWEPQHF	TGTGCCAGCATGGGACAGGGATGGGAGCCCCAGCATTTT
NA	TRBJ2-2	TRBV5-5	TRBD2	CASTGGAHTGELFF	TGTGCCAGCACCGGGGGGGCTCACACCGGGGAGCTGTTTTTT
once	TRBJ2-1	TRBV5-4	TRBD2	CASSTGTSGDNEQFF	TGTGCCAGCAGCACCGGGACTAGCGGGGACAATGAGCAGTTCTTC
NA	TRBJ2-1	TRBV24-1	NA	CATSDPDRTFYNEQFF	TGTGCCACCAGTGACCCGGACAGAACCTTCTACAATGAGCAGTTCTTC
NA	TRBJ2-4	TRBV7-6	NA	CASSSYRLAKNIQYF	TGTGCCAGCAGCTCCTACAGATTAGCCAAAAACATTCAGTACTTC
NA	TRBJ2-7	TRBV14	NA	CASSQHYEQYF	TGTGCCAGCAGCCAACACTACGAGCAGTACTTC
NA	TRBJ2-1	TRBV7-9	NA	CASSLRTEKPYNEQFF	TGTGCCAGCAGCTTACGGACAGAAAAGCCCTACAATGAGCAGTTCTTC
NA	TRBJ1-1	TRBV12-3/TRBV12-4	NA	CAIGGIGHTEAFF	TGTGCCATCGGTGGCATTGGGCACACTGAAGCTTTCTTT
NA	TRBJ2-1	TRBV7-8	TRBD1	CASSLAGQAYNEQFF	TGTGCCAGCAGCTTGGCGGGACAGGCCTACAATGAGCAGTTCTTC
NA	TRBJ1-2	TRBV30	NA	CAWRYQGSNYGYTF	TGTGCCTGGAGGTACCAGGGTTCTAACTATGGCTACACCTTC
once	TRBJ2-1	TRBV10-3	NA	CAINGGSSYNEQFF	TGTGCCATCAACGGCGGTTCCTCCTACAATGAGCAGTTCTTC
NA	TRBJ1-4	TRBV4-3	NA	CASSLGGAGEKLFF	TGCGCCAGCAGCCTAGGGGGGGCGGGGGAAAAACTGTTTTTT
NA	TRBJ2-2	TRBV7-9	NA	CASSPYLQAVGATGELFF	TGTGCCAGCAGCCCCTACCTCCAGGCGGTAGGGGCCACCGGGGAGCTGTTTTTT
NA	TRBJ2-4	TRBV6-4	TRBD2	CASRLKGLAVAKNIQYF	TGTGCCAGCAGACTTAAGGGACTAGCCGTGGCCAAAAACATTCAGTACTTC
NA	TRBJ2-3	TRBV5-1	TRBD1	CASRVVGQGANTQYF	TGCGCCAGCAGAGTGGTTGGACAGGGGGCAAATACGCAGTATTTT
NA	TRBJ1-1	TRBV15	NA	CATQAGGDTEAFF	TGTGCCACCCAAGCTGGTGGAGACACTGAAGCTTTCTTT
NA	TRBJ2-3	TRBV27	TRBD2	CASSSPRLAALNTQYF	TGTGCCAGCAGTTCCCCTCGCCTAGCGGCCTTGAATACGCAGTATTTT
NA	TRBJ1-3	TRBV28	NA	CASSPPRDGNTIYF	TGTGCCAGCAGTCCCCCGAGGGATGGAAACACCATATATTTT
NA	TRBJ2-7	TRBV19	TRBD1	CASSIPGTGNHEQYF	TGTGCCAGTAGTATCCCCGGGACAGGGAACCACGAGCAGTACTTC
NA	TRBJ2-3	TRBV11-2	NA	CASSLVQSTDTQYF	TGTGCCAGCAGCTTGGTTCAGAGCACAGATACGCAGTATTTT
NA	TRBJ1-2	TRBV19	NA	CASGRALEEHGYTF	TGTGCCAGCGGCAGGGCACTCGAGGAGCATGGCTACACCTTC
NA	TRBJ2-3	TRBV6-5	NA	CASSTGNTQYF	TGTGCCAGCAGTACAGGGAACACGCAGTATTTT
NA	TRBJ2-7	TRBV19	NA	CASSTAWDVRGEQYF	TGTGCCAGTAGTACCGCATGGGACGTCCGGGGGGAGCAGTACTTC
NA	TRBJ2-1	TRBV6-5	NA	CASSLQGGFGQFF	TGTGCCAGCAGTCTACAGGGTGGCTTTGGGCAGTTCTTC
once	TRBJ1-2	TRBV19	TRBD1	CASSAGQGAGGYTF	TGTGCCAGTAGTGCCGGACAGGGGGCGGGTGGCTACACCTTC
once	TRBJ2-1	TRBV19	NA	CASSIGQGNEQFF	TGTGCCAGTAGTATAGGCCAGGGGAATGAGCAGTTCTTC
NA	TRBJ1-2	TRBV29-1	NA	CSVEDSAGVGYGYTF	TGCAGCGTTGAAGATTCGGCGGGGGTTGGCTATGGCTACACCTTC
NA	TRBJ1-1	TRBV6-6	TRBD1	CASGDRGRRTEAFF	TGTGCCAGCGGGGACAGGGGGAGGAGGACTGAAGCTTTCTTT
NA	TRBJ1-2	TRBV30	NA	CAWSQAGLITNDYGYTF	TGTGCCTGGAGTCAAGCGGGACTCATAACAAACGACTATGGCTACACCTTC